The 17 T cell receptor beta chains listed next were all sequenced from one sample in a study of shared clonotypes between healthy human individuals. TCRdb's table, derived via immunoSEQ multiplex PCR, lists solely in-frame clones and lacks some. The sample holds about 800,000 clones, about 96% seen once. Naive CD8 cells lacked CD45RO and underwent positive selection for CCR7, leaving out terminally differentiated effector memory CD45RA+ cells. The sample taken for sequencing was naive CD8+ T cells sorted from blood. These receptors originate from a man aged 25-45 years in good health.

This chain joins TRBV19 and TRBJ2-1; 13 bases map to TRBD2. The CDR3 has 17 residues. Germline V gene data show CDR1 as LNHDA and CDR2 as SQIVND (reference sequence). V gave up 8 bases and J gave up 8 bases; unmatched junction bases: 15. In DNA form, the CDR3 reads TGTGCCAGTGTACCCGGACTAGCGGGAGCCAGCCTGGATGAGCAGTTCTTC. Its translation: CASVPGLAGASLDEQFF.

The chain joins TRBV11-2 to TRBJ2-1; D may be TRBD1 (5 bases). The V and J ends lost 1 base and 2 bases respectively, with 18 bases between them. The CDR3 is 18 residues long. Germline values: CDR1 SGHAT, CDR2 FQNNGV. The chain's CDR3 is CASSLVGTQDGTYNEQFF. In DNA form, the CDR3 reads TGTGCCAGCAGCTTAGTTGGTACACAGGATGGGACCTACAATGAGCAGTTCTTC.

In DNA, the CDR3 is TGTGCCAGCAGCGACGCGGCAGAAAGCTACGAGCAGTACTTC. This gives the protein CASSDAAESYEQYF. The chain couples TRBV7-6 to TRBJ2-7; D remains ambiguous. Trimming took 5 bases from V and 3 from J, leaving 14 bases between them. The CDR3 totals 14 residues. CDR1 and CDR2 from the germline V gene are SGHVS and FNYEAQ. The full variable domain, completed using reference TRBV7-6 and TRBJ2-7, is GAGVSQSPRYKVTKRGQDVALRCDPISGHVSLYWYRQALGQGPEFLTYFNYEAQQDKSGLPNDRFSAERPEGSISTLTIQRTEQRDSAMYRCASSDAAESYEQYFGPGTRLTVT.

This sequence joins TRBV29-1 and TRBJ2-1; 8 bases line up with TRBD1. Germline lookup yields CDR1 SQVTM and CDR2 ANQGSEA. The ends lost 3 bases at V and 1 base at J; junction bases unmatched: 5. This CDR3 comprises 15 residues. The CDR3 region is CSVEETGVSYNEQFF. The CDR3 DNA reads as TGCAGCGTTGAGGAGACAGGGGTTTCCTACAATGAGCAGTTCTTC.

The chain combines TRBV29-1 with TRBJ2-1, with 10 bases fitting TRBD2. The CDR3 is 15 amino acids. Germline V CDR1 and CDR2: SQVTM, ANQGSEA. The trim removed 4 bases at V and 3 bases at J, leaving 6 bases unmatched. CDR3 amino acids: CSVAGTSENYNEQFF. Written as DNA, the CDR3 is TGCAGCGTTGCCGGGACTAGCGAGAACTACAATGAGCAGTTCTTC.

The sample holds one count of this clone. The rearrangement uses TRBV27 and TRBJ2-3, with 9 bases that match TRBD2. Per the germline V gene, CDR1 is MNHEY and CDR2 is SMNVEV (reference sequence). This CDR3 contains 14 residues. V dropped 5 bases and J dropped 5; count of bases not matched to a gene: 5. For the CDR3, the DNA is TGTGCCAGCAGTCCGGGACTAGCCCAAGATACGCAGTATTTT. Its protein is CASSPGLAQDTQYF.

In DNA, the CDR3 is TGTGCCAGCAGCCAAGAGACAGGGAGTCCGAACAATGAGCAGTTCTTC. Residues: CASSQETGSPNNEQFF. This sequence joins TRBV14 and TRBJ2-1; 7 bases line up with TRBD1. CDR1 and CDR2 from the germline V gene are SGHDN and FVKESK. This CDR3 spans 16 amino acids. J was trimmed by 5 bases and V by 0 bases; bases with no gene match: 7.

Details on this clone: Other DNA sequences in this sample translate to the same CDR3. The chain carries TRBV28 and TRBJ2-2, with 8 bases aligning to TRBD1. CDR1 is MDHEN, CDR2 SYDVKM, per germline. J was trimmed by 2 bases and V by 5 bases; bases with no gene match: 7. The CDR3 is made up of 16 amino acids. As DNA, the CDR3 is TGTGCCAGCAGTCCCGGGACAGGTGGTAACACCGGGGAGCTGTTTTTT. As protein: CASSPGTGGNTGELFF.

This chain connects TRBV27 to TRBJ2-1; D tentatively reads TRBD1 or TRBD2 (6 bases each). Per the germline V gene, CDR1 is MNHEY and CDR2 is SMNVEV (reference sequence). CDR3 length: 15 amino acids. V was clipped by 4 bases and J by 7 bases, with 17 bases between them. The CDR3 reads CASSSPGWGANEQFF. The CDR3 coding sequence is TGTGCCAGCAGTTCGCCCGGGTGGGGGGCGAATGAGCAGTTCTTC.

This sequence joins TRBV11-2 and TRBJ2-1, with unresolved D. V lost 2 bases, J lost 4 bases, and 15 bases lay in between. Germline V gene data show CDR1 as SGHAT and CDR2 as FQNNGV. The CDR3 is made up of 16 amino acids. CDR3 coding DNA: TGTGCCAGCAGCTTACCGTTTCGGTCTGGGTACAATGAGCAGTTCTTC. Residues: CASSLPFRSGYNEQFF.

Of note for this clone: This sample also contains other DNA sequences that code for the same CDR3. This chain links TRBV18 with TRBJ2-3, with D maybe TRBD2 (6 bases). Per germline, CDR1 KGHSH and CDR2 LQKENI. The CDR3 is 14 amino acids. Trimming stripped 3 bases from V and 0 bases from J, with 7 bases between. The CDR3 spells CASSPGGSTDTQYF. The CDR3 DNA is TGTGCCAGCTCACCCGGAGGGAGCACAGATACGCAGTATTTT.

On this clone: The junction does not match germline at one end; this may be a read error. The V and J genes are TRBV7-9 and TRBJ2-1; the match to TRBD1 covers 7 bases. CDR1 is SEHNR, CDR2 FQNEAQ, per germline (reference sequence). The CDR3 runs to 14 residues. The DNA for the CDR3 is TGTGCCAGCAGCGATGACAGGGCCTACAGTGAGCAGTTCTTC. Its protein product is CASSDDRAYSEQFF.

The V and J genes are TRBV19 and TRBJ1-5, with D unclear. CDR1 is LNHDA, CDR2 SQIVND, per germline (reference sequence). The germline V and J ends were trimmed by 5 bases and 2 bases, with 16 bases remaining between them. The CDR3 totals 16 residues. The CDR3 region is CASSFSRGNGNQPQHF. The DNA for the CDR3 is TGTGCCAGTAGTTTCTCCCGTGGTAACGGCAATCAGCCCCAGCATTTT.

V gene TRBV19 combines with J gene TRBJ1-5, with TRBD1 matching over 7 bases. J was trimmed by 2 bases and V by 5 bases; bases with no gene match: 12. The CDR3 extends over 17 amino acids. From germline, CDR1 is LNHDA and CDR2 SQIVND (reference sequence). CDR3 bases: TGTGCCAGTAGTCCACCGCTCGGACAGGTCCGCAATCAGCCCCAGCATTTT. The encoded protein is CASSPPLGQVRNQPQHF. Complete variable domain (other parts from reference TRBV19 and TRBJ1-5): DGGITQSPKYLFRKEGQNVTLSCEQNLNHDAMYWYRQDPGQGLRLIYYSQIVNDFQKGDIAEGYSVSREKKESFPLTVTSAQKNPTAFYLCASSPPLGQVRNQPQHFGDGTRLSIL.

J is TRBJ1-1 and V is TRBV6-1, with 8 bases lining up with TRBD1. The CDR3 runs to 13 residues. Trimming took 4 bases from V and 7 from J; bases not matched to a gene: 5. CDR1 MNHNS and CDR2 SASEGT come from the germline V gene. The CDR3 DNA reads as TGTGCCAGCAGTGGACAGGGGATTGGTGAAGCTTTCTTT. Translated: CASSGQGIGEAFF.

The J gene is TRBJ2-5, the V gene TRBV7-9; a weak D match, TRBD2 (7 bases). The CDR3 sequence is 16 residues long. Germline V gene sequence: CDR1 SEHNR, CDR2 FQNEAQ (reference sequence). Trimming cost V 1 base and J 9 bases, with 21 bases left between them. CDR3 protein: CASSLGGGPSPLSQYF. The CDR3 DNA follows: TGTGCCAGCAGCTTAGGGGGGGGCCCCTCTCCTTTGTCCCAGTACTTC.

CDR3 sequence (DNA): TGTGCCAGCATAAAACAGACCGGGAACACTGAAGCTTTCTTT. Translated, it gives CASIKQTGNTEAFF. This chain joins TRBV28 and TRBJ1-1; no clear D. V lost 7 bases to trimming and J lost 1 base, with 13 bases between them. The length of the CDR3 is 14 residues. Germline V lookup: CDR1 MDHEN, CDR2 SYDVKM.